What follows are 24 T cell receptor beta chains derived from one specimen sequenced in a study of somatic mutations in cytotoxic T cells in rheumatoid arthritis. TCRdb keeps only in-frame clones here, not all; method: immunoSEQ multiplex PCR. The profile shows about 18,000 clones, 80% of them singletons. What was sequenced was CD8+ T cells sorted from blood. Receptor source: an adult with rheumatoid arthritis.

This chain links TRBV7-8 with TRBJ2-7; maybe TRBD2 (6 bases). Trimming stripped 1 base from V and 7 bases from J, with 14 bases between. Per germline, CDR1 SGHVS and CDR2 FQNEAQ. This CDR3 region has 14 residues. The CDR3 loop is CASSLDPGAGEQYF. The CDR3 DNA reads as TGTGCCAGCAGCTTAGACCCCGGGGCGGGGGAGCAGTACTTC.

V usage is TRBV4-2 and J usage is TRBJ2-5; possibly TRBD2 for D (5 bases). V lost 6 bases, J lost 7 bases, and 12 bases lay in between. The V gene's germline CDR1 is LGHNA and CDR2 YNFKEQ. CDR3 length equals 12 residues. The CDR3 loop reads CASRAAVGTQYF. In nucleotides, the CDR3 is TGTGCCAGCAGAGCGGCCGTGGGGACCCAGTACTTC.

V is TRBV13 and J is TRBJ2-7; D ambiguous. CDR1 is PRHDT, CDR2 FYEKMQ, per germline (reference sequence). There are 12 residues in the CDR3. V lost 0 bases to trimming and J lost 9 bases, with 9 bases between them. The CDR3 nucleotides are TGTGCCAGCAGCTTAGGCCTGCGAGGGCAGTACTTC. Residues: CASSLGLRGQYF. The variable domain in full, with the rest retrieved from reference TRBV13 and TRBJ2-7, is AAGVIQSPRHLIKEKRETATLKCYPIPRHDTVYWYQQGPGQDPQFLISFYEKMQSDKGSIPDRFSAQQFSDYHSELNMSSLELGDSALYFCASSLGLRGQYFGPGTRLTVT.

The chain carries TRBV28 and TRBJ2-7, with TRBD1 as a possible D gene (6 bases). This CDR3 is 13 amino acids long. V was pared by 5 bases and J by 5 bases, with 13 bases between. CDR1 and CDR2 from the germline V gene are MDHEN and SYDVKM. The chain's CDR3 is CASSRTTGNEQYF. The CDR3 region has the DNA TGTGCCAGCAGTAGAACGACAGGAAACGAGCAGTACTTC.

The genes are TRBV28 and TRBJ2-3; possible D gene TRBD1, 6 bases. The CDR3 is 15 residues long. V lost 5 bases to trimming and J lost 2 bases, with 14 bases between them. Germline assignment: CDR1 MDHEN and CDR2 SYDVKM. The CDR3 protein is CASSPGQQDTDTQYF. In nucleotides, the CDR3 is TGTGCCAGCAGTCCGGGACAACAAGACACAGATACGCAGTATTTT.

The chain joins TRBV6-4 to TRBJ2-3; D tentatively fits TRBD1 or TRBD2 (6 bases each). The CDR3 extends over 17 amino acids. The V gene lost 2 bases and the J gene lost 5 bases, with 20 bases spanning the gap. CDR1 and CDR2 from the germline V gene are MRHNA and SNTAGT. For the CDR3, the DNA is TGTGCCAGCAGTGACACCCCGTGGCCGGGGGCTAGAGATACGCAGTATTTT. Its protein is CASSDTPWPGARDTQYF.

The chain links TRBV7-8 to TRBJ2-5; 12 bases are a match to TRBD2. Losses at the gene ends were 3 bases for V and 3 bases for J; bases not matched to a gene: 5. Germline V gene data show CDR1 as SGHVS and CDR2 as FQNEAQ. This CDR3 spans 16 amino acids. The CDR3 nucleotides are TGTGCCAGCAGCTTCCCTAGCGGGGGGGCTGAAGAGACCCAGTACTTC. Its translation is CASSFPSGGAEETQYF.

In this sample, this clone turned up a few times. In nucleotides, the CDR3 is TGTGCCAGCAGCGTAGGGGTGGGGACTGAAGCTTTCTTT. Translated, it gives CASSVGVGTEAFF. The chain recombines TRBV9 with TRBJ1-1; no definite D call. V was cut by 0 bases and J by 5 bases, with 8 bases left in between. CDR3 length equals 13 residues. CDR1 and CDR2 (germline): SGDLS, YYNGEE.

Worth noting for this clone: An end of the junction differs from the germline gene, which may be a read error. This chain joins TRBV6-1 and TRBJ2-3, with D perhaps matching TRBD1 or TRBD2 (6 bases each). Germline CDR1 MNHNS, CDR2 SASEGT. CDR3 length: 15 amino acids. CDR3 region: CASSEVGGPADTQYF. The CDR3 DNA follows: TGTGCCAGCAGCGAAGTCGGGGGCCCCGCAGATACGCAGTATTTT.

V usage is TRBV27 and J usage is TRBJ1-1; D is undetermined. V gave up 5 bases and J gave up 1 base, with 14 bases separating them. The CDR3 contains 15 residues. The germline V gene encodes CDR1 MNHEY and CDR2 SMNVEV (reference sequence). CDR3 DNA sequence: TGTGCCAGCAGTCCCCGGGGAGGGAAGAACACTGAAGCTTTCTTT. Translation gives CASSPRGGKNTEAFF.

The CDR3 region is CASSTGGRSYRPQHF. As DNA, the CDR3 is TGTGCCAGTAGTACAGGGGGGCGGTCGTATCGGCCCCAGCATTTT. The rearrangement links TRBV19 to TRBJ1-5; 7 positions agree with TRBD1. From germline, CDR1 is LNHDA and CDR2 SQIVND (reference sequence). The CDR3 is made up of 15 amino acids. V shed 4 bases and J 9 bases; nucleotides not matched to a gene: 12. Complete variable domain (other parts from reference TRBV19 and TRBJ1-5): DGGITQSPKYLFRKEGQNVTLSCEQNLNHDAMYWYRQDPGQGLRLIYYSQIVNDFQKGDIAEGYSVSREKKESFPLTVTSAQKNPTAFYLCASSTGGRSYRPQHFGDGTRLSIL.

The V call is TRBV19, the J call TRBJ1-5; D is unresolved. This CDR3 comprises 12 residues. Trimming stripped 7 bases from V and 2 bases from J, with 6 bases between. The germline CDR1 and CDR2 sequences are LNHDA and SQIVND (reference sequence). The CDR3 here is CASTKGNQPQHF. In nucleotides, the CDR3 is TGTGCCAGTACGAAGGGCAATCAGCCCCAGCATTTT.

This clone has just one count. The chain combines TRBV6-5 with TRBJ1-3; no clear D. This CDR3 is built from 14 residues. V lost 0 bases to trimming and J lost 1 base, with 4 bases between them. Per germline, CDR1 MNHEY and CDR2 SVGAGI. CDR3 in amino acids: CASSYSSSGNTIYF. The CDR3 coding sequence is TGTGCCAGCAGTTACTCCTCGTCTGGAAACACCATATATTTT.

The chain carries TRBV5-1 and TRBJ2-1; D ambiguous. Germline CDR1 and CDR2: SGHRS and YFSETQ. V was trimmed by 7 bases and J by 8 bases, leaving 16 bases between them. The CDR3 has 13 residues. DNA of the CDR3: TGCGCCAGCTGGACCCCCCCCGGCCATGAGCAGTTCTTC. This encodes CASWTPPGHEQFF.

This chain links TRBV28 with TRBJ1-5; the D gene is possibly TRBD1 (6 bases). Germline V gene sequence: CDR1 MDHEN, CDR2 SYDVKM. V was cut by 5 bases and J by 1 base, with 12 bases left in between. CDR3 size: 15 residues. This CDR3 is CASSNREGSNQPQHF. The DNA of the CDR3 is TGTGCCAGCAGTAACAGGGAGGGAAGCAATCAGCCCCAGCATTTT.

The gene calls are TRBV2 and TRBJ2-2; the D gene is possibly TRBD2 (5 bases). The germline CDR1 and CDR2 sequences are SNHLY and FYNNEI. Trimming removed 9 bases at V and 6 bases at J, with 14 bases between. The length of the CDR3 is 13 residues. CDR3 nucleotides: TGTGCCAGGCTCCAGGCGGACTCCGGGGAGCTGTTTTTT. Protein product: CARLQADSGELFF.

The chain couples TRBV6-6 to TRBJ2-3; D call uncertain. Germline V gives CDR1 MNHNY, CDR2 SVGAGI (reference sequence). V lost 6 bases and J lost 12, with 10 bases in between. This CDR3 is 10 amino acids long. The CDR3 nucleotides read TGTGCCAGCAGACGAGAGACACAGTATTTT. Translated, it gives CASRRETQYF.

The chain recombines TRBV7-6 with TRBJ1-5; the D gene is possibly TRBD1 (5 bases). The CDR3 spans 16 residues. Germline V lookup: CDR1 SGHVS, CDR2 FNYEAQ. The V and J ends lost 1 base and 2 bases respectively, with 12 bases between them. For the CDR3, the DNA is TGTGCCAGCAGCTTAGGGGACGTATTTGGCAATCAGCCCCAGCATTTT. It encodes CASSLGDVFGNQPQHF.

The chain couples TRBV19 to TRBJ1-5; a possible D gene is TRBD1 (6 bases). The V end lost 6 bases, the J end lost 4 bases, and 19 bases lay between the germline ends. Germline values: CDR1 LNHDA, CDR2 SQIVND (reference sequence). This CDR3 has 16 amino acids. As DNA, the CDR3 is TGTGCCAGTAGCCTGGGGGCGCTCGGAAATAATCAGCCCCAGCATTTT. It is translated as CASSLGALGNNQPQHF.

The chain employs TRBV23-1 and TRBJ1-5; the D gene is possibly TRBD1 (5 bases). Being an ORF, TRBV23-1 has a function that is uncertain. Trimming removed 0 bases from V and 0 bases from J, with 15 bases in between. CDR3 length equals 18 residues. CDR3 loop: CASSQSSLRGYSNQPQHF. The CDR3, as DNA: TGCGCCAGCAGTCAATCGAGCCTCCGGGGGTATAGCAATCAGCCCCAGCATTTT.

The CDR3 sequence: CASSYSWGGWSETQYF. CDR3 nucleotides: TGTGCCAGCAGTTACTCGTGGGGGGGGTGGAGTGAGACCCAGTACTTC. This chain links TRBV6-5 with TRBJ2-5; 7 bases fit TRBD2. Germline-derived CDR1 and CDR2 are MNHEY and SVGAGI. The CDR3 totals 16 residues. The V segment lost 0 bases and the J segment 5 bases; nucleotides outside the gene matches: 9.

The genes are TRBV6-5 and TRBJ2-7, with TRBD2 as a possible D gene (6 bases). CDR3 length: 15 amino acids. V was shortened by 2 bases and J by 6 bases, with 17 bases between the two germline ends. Germline V gene data show CDR1 as MNHEY and CDR2 as SVGAGI. In DNA form, the CDR3 reads TGTGCCAGCAGTTACGGCCTAGCGAGGAGATCCGAGCAGTACTTC. The encoded protein is CASSYGLARRSEQYF.

This clone appeared a few times. This rearrangement joins TRBV27 to TRBJ2-2; D uncertain. The CDR3 spans 13 residues. V lost 4 bases to trimming and J lost 2 bases, with 5 bases between them. CDR1 is MNHEY and CDR2 is SMNVEV in the germline V gene (reference sequence). This CDR3 is CASSSLNTGELFF. CDR3 nucleotide sequence: TGTGCCAGCAGTTCCCTTAACACCGGGGAGCTGTTTTTT.

This clone was observed a handful of times. CDR3 amino acids: CASSFWRDVLYF. In DNA, the CDR3 is TGTGCCAGCAGTTTTTGGCGGGATGTCCTGTACTTC. The genes are TRBV28 and TRBJ2-7; perhaps TRBD2 as D (6 bases). The CDR3 has 12 amino acids. Germline V gene sequence: CDR1 MDHEN, CDR2 SYDVKM. With 3 bases removed from V and 12 bases from J, the gap between germline ends came to 15 bases.